The rows below give T cell receptor beta chains drawn from one sample of a study of identifying expanded T cells in peripheral blood. The method was immunoSEQ multiplex PCR; TCRdb's version includes in-frame clones alone and lacks a portion of them. The sample holds 100,000 to 150,000 clones; around 88% are singletons and the top ten take roughly 7.9%. Sample: blood. These receptors were obtained from a person between 18 and 75 years old in good health. The CDR3 runs from the conserved cysteine through the conserved F or W. The D gene is left open where the match is weak. Part of the rows lack a size; the others show once, few, many or a class for expanded clones.

CDR3 DNA | CDR3 protein | clone size | CDR3 length | V gene | D gene | J gene
TGTGCCAGCAGCTTAGGGACAGGGTCTAATGAAAAACTGTTTTTT | CASSLGTGSNEKLFF | NA | 15 | TRBV7-9 | TRBD1 | TRBJ1-4
TGCGCCAGCAGCTCCGGGACAAACACCGGGGAGCTGTTTTTT | CASSSGTNTGELFF | NA | 14 | TRBV5-1 | NA | TRBJ2-2
TGTGCCAGCAGTGAAAGGTACGAGCAGTACTTC | CASSERYEQYF | NA | 11 | TRBV2 | NA | TRBJ2-7
TGTGCCAGCAAAGGGACAATTTCGGGTGGCTACACCTTC | CASKGTISGGYTF | NA | 13 | TRBV2 | NA | TRBJ1-2
TGTGCCAGCGTAGACAGGGCGCTGGCTAATGAAAAACTGTTTTTT | CASVDRALANEKLFF | NA | 15 | TRBV6-1 | TRBD1 | TRBJ1-4
TGTGCCAGTAGTATAACCGATTACTTTGGCGAGCAGTACTTC | CASSITDYFGEQYF | NA | 14 | TRBV19 | NA | TRBJ2-7
TGCGCCAGCAGCTGGGAATCCCGGACAGATGGCTACACCTTC | CASSWESRTDGYTF | NA | 14 | TRBV5-1 | NA | TRBJ1-2
TGTGCCAGCGCTACGAGGTGGAATGAGCAGTTCTTC | CASATRWNEQFF | NA | 12 | TRBV5-8 | NA | TRBJ2-1
TGTGCCAGCAAGTATGTTGGCGACGAGCAGTACTTC | CASKYVGDEQYF | NA | 12 | TRBV21-1 | NA | TRBJ2-7
TGTGCCAGCAGTTTATCCCAGCTTGAAGCTTTCTTT | CASSLSQLEAFF | few | 12 | TRBV28 | NA | TRBJ1-1
TGTGCCAGCTCACCTCCCAGGGATAGCACCGGGGAGCTGTTTTTT | CASSPPRDSTGELFF | NA | 15 | TRBV18 | NA | TRBJ2-2
TGTGCCAGCAGTTTATCGAAATTAGTTAATTCACCCCTCCACTTT | CASSLSKLVNSPLHF | once | 15 | TRBV27 | NA | TRBJ1-6
TGTGCCAGCAGCTTCAGACAGCCTATGAACACTGAAGCTTTCTTT | CASSFRQPMNTEAFF | NA | 15 | TRBV5-6 | NA | TRBJ1-1
TGTGCCAGCAGGGTGGGTGGCGGAGCCTATGGCTACACCTTC | CASRVGGGAYGYTF | few | 14 | TRBV2 | NA | TRBJ1-2
TGTGCCTGGAATCGAGGGTTCGAGCAGTACTTC | CAWNRGFEQYF | NA | 11 | TRBV30 | NA | TRBJ2-7
TGCGCCAGCAGCCAAGATTCTAGCGGGGGCCGCACAGATACGCAGTATTTT | CASSQDSSGGRTDTQYF | NA | 17 | TRBV4-3 | TRBD2 | TRBJ2-3
TGTGCCAGCAGCTCGACAGTGAACTATGGCTACACCTTC | CASSSTVNYGYTF | few | 13 | TRBV7-9 | NA | TRBJ1-2
TGTGCCAGCAGCAAAGGAACGTCGGGCTATCTGGCGTACGATAGCAATCAGCCCCAGCATTTT | CASSKGTSGYLAYDSNQPQHF | NA | 21 | TRBV21-1 | NA | TRBJ1-5
TGTGCCAGCAGCTTAGCACTAACTAACACAGATACGCAGTATTTT | CASSLALTNTDTQYF | NA | 15 | TRBV7-2 | NA | TRBJ2-3
TGTGCCAGCAGCAAAGAGGGGGAGACCCAGTACTTC | CASSKEGETQYF | NA | 12 | TRBV11-2 | NA | TRBJ2-5
TGTGCCAGCAGTGAAGCAGGACTAGCGTGGGCAGATACGCAGTATTTT | CASSEAGLAWADTQYF | NA | 16 | TRBV2 | TRBD2 | TRBJ2-3
TGTGCCAGTAGTGGCCGGGACGCTCGGAGGGAGCTGTTTTTT | CASSGRDARRELFF | NA | 14 | TRBV19 | NA | TRBJ2-2
TGTGCCATCAGCCCCCGGACTAGCGGGGGTGAGGAGACCCAGTACTTC | CAISPRTSGGEETQYF | NA | 16 | TRBV10-3 | TRBD2 | TRBJ2-5
TGTGCCAGCAGTGAAAGGGCAGGCAGCTCCTACAATGAGCAGTTCTTC | CASSERAGSSYNEQFF | NA | 16 | TRBV6-1 | NA | TRBJ2-1